The 21 T cell receptor beta chains below come from one sample, sequenced in a study of cytomegalovirus exposure and HLA in healthy donors. The PCR used 60 Vbeta and 13 Jbeta primers. Assay used: immunoSEQ multiplex PCR; TCRdb lists only in-frame clones, some missing. This sample has about 130,000 clones, with around three quarters found just once. Sequencing was done on a sample of PBMCs. These receptors were taken from a male donor in good health and CMV-seronegative.

V and J are TRBV30 and TRBJ2-3; possibly TRBD1 for D (5 bases). CDR3 length: 13 residues. Trimming pared 7 bases from V and 4 bases from J, leaving 15 bases between. The germline gives CDR1 GTSNPN, CDR2 SVGIG (reference sequence). The chain's CDR3 is CASRKGHPDTQYF. The CDR3 region has the DNA TGTGCCTCCAGGAAGGGGCACCCAGATACGCAGTATTTT.

The DNA of the CDR3 is TGCAGCGTTGAAGACCCGACCGGGAACTACGAGCAGTACTTC. It specifies CSVEDPTGNYEQYF. The rearrangement links TRBV29-1 to TRBJ2-7; D perhaps matches TRBD2 (5 bases). Trimming removed 0 bases from V and 3 bases from J, with 12 bases in between. Germline V CDR1 and CDR2: SQVTM, ANQGSEA. This CDR3 is 14 amino acids long.

This clone was counted a few times. V usage is TRBV19 and J usage is TRBJ2-1, with 12 bases fitting TRBD2. V dropped 2 bases and J dropped 0; count of bases not matched to a gene: 5. Germline V gives CDR1 LNHDA, CDR2 SQIVND (reference sequence). This CDR3 spans 18 amino acids. The CDR3 DNA follows: TGTGCCAGTAGTATACTAGCGGGGGGGAGGAGCTCCTACAATGAGCAGTTCTTC. It yields the protein CASSILAGGRSSYNEQFF. Combining the CDR3 with reference TRBV19 and TRBJ2-1 gives the whole variable domain DGGITQSPKYLFRKEGQNVTLSCEQNLNHDAMYWYRQDPGQGLRLIYYSQIVNDFQKGDIAEGYSVSREKKESFPLTVTSAQKNPTAFYLCASSILAGGRSSYNEQFFGPGTRLTVL.

This clone was observed once. V usage is TRBV6-1 and J usage is TRBJ2-1, with 13 bases aligning to TRBD2. The CDR3 is 18 residues long. CDR1 and CDR2 (germline): MNHNS, SASEGT. V was clipped by 4 bases and J by 2 bases; unmatched bases: 8. CDR3 nucleotides: TGTGCCAGCAGTGCCGGGACTAGCGGGATCTCACCCTACAATGAGCAGTTCTTC. This translates into CASSAGTSGISPYNEQFF.

This clone showed up just a few times. The CDR3 protein is CASSQDKLTGGRDEQYF. The CDR3 DNA is TGCGCCAGCAGCCAAGATAAATTGACAGGGGGAAGGGACGAGCAGTACTTC. V is TRBV4-1 and J is TRBJ2-7; TRBD1 aligns across 9 bases. The CDR3 runs to 17 residues. CDR1 is MGHRA, CDR2 YSYEKL, per germline. J gave up 5 bases and V 0 bases, and 11 bases lay outside the gene matches.

The chain carries TRBV9 and TRBJ1-1; D possibly corresponds to TRBD1 (6 bases). CDR1 and CDR2 (germline): SGDLS, YYNGEE. This CDR3 comprises 17 residues. V was pared by 0 bases and J by 3 bases, with 18 bases between. The CDR3 DNA follows: TGTGCCAGCAGCGTAGGGCTAGCAGACAGGACGGACACTGAAGCTTTCTTT. It translates to CASSVGLADRTDTEAFF.

J is TRBJ2-7 and V is TRBV5-3; 10 bases align to TRBD2. TRBV5-3 is given ORF status, its function remaining uncertain. The V and J ends lost 0 bases and 7 bases, in that order; junction bases with no gene match: 7. CDR3 length: 15 residues. CDR3 in DNA: TGTGCCAGAAGCTTGGCCCCTAGCGGGAGTGGGGAGCAGTACTTC. This encodes CARSLAPSGSGEQYF.

The chain carries TRBV19 and TRBJ2-2; tentative D call: TRBD2 (6 bases). Germline V lookup: CDR1 LNHDA, CDR2 SQIVND (reference sequence). Trimming pared 3 bases from V and 4 bases from J, leaving 15 bases between. The CDR3 has 16 residues. The CDR3 DNA follows: TGTGCCAGTAGTATGCTAAGGACGGGGGTCACCGGGGAGCTGTTTTTT. Translating it yields CASSMLRTGVTGELFF.

CDR3 bases: TGCAGCGTTCAGCCCGGGGTGGGGGGTCGAGGAGAAAAACTGTTTTTT. Translated: CSVQPGVGGRGEKLFF. V gene TRBV29-1 combines with J gene TRBJ1-4; D perhaps matches TRBD1 (5 bases). This CDR3 region has 16 residues. The V gene's germline CDR1 is SQVTM and CDR2 ANQGSEA. With 5 bases removed from V and 8 bases from J, the gap between germline ends came to 24 bases.

The J gene is TRBJ2-1, the V gene TRBV18; TRBD1 is a possible D gene (6 bases). Trimming took 2 bases from V and 9 from J, leaving 8 bases between them. This CDR3 contains 12 residues. Germline CDR1 KGHSH, CDR2 LQKENI. The CDR3 coding sequence is TGTGCCAGCTCACCAAGGGGGTCTGAGCAGTTCTTC. Protein sequence: CASSPRGSEQFF.

This chain links TRBV19 with TRBJ2-1, with 9 bases fitting TRBD1. The CDR3 length is 15 residues. The ends lost 6 bases at V and 4 bases at J; junction bases unmatched: 7. In germline, CDR1 is LNHDA, CDR2 SQIVND (reference sequence). The CDR3 DNA is TGTGCCAGTAGCCCCGGGACAGGGTCATACAATGAGCAGTTCTTC. It is translated as CASSPGTGSYNEQFF. Combining the CDR3 with reference TRBV19 and TRBJ2-1 gives the whole variable domain DGGITQSPKYLFRKEGQNVTLSCEQNLNHDAMYWYRQDPGQGLRLIYYSQIVNDFQKGDIAEGYSVSREKKESFPLTVTSAQKNPTAFYLCASSPGTGSYNEQFFGPGTRLTVL.

The rearrangement links TRBV7-9 to TRBJ2-1, with TRBD2 as a possible D gene (5 bases). V lost 4 bases and J 7 bases, leaving 8 bases between the germline ends. Germline loops: CDR1 SEHNR, CDR2 FQNEAQ (reference sequence). CDR3 size: 12 residues. CDR3 nucleotides: TGTGCCAGCAGCTCTACGGGAAATGAGCAGTTCTTC. It encodes CASSSTGNEQFF.

The J gene is TRBJ2-7, the V gene TRBV30; TRBD2 matches 8 bases. This CDR3 contains 13 residues. Looked up from germline, CDR1 is GTSNPN and CDR2 is SVGIG (reference sequence). Losses at the gene ends were 1 base for V and 5 bases for J; bases not matched to a gene: 4. CDR3 region: CAWSGTSFDEQYF. As DNA, the CDR3 is TGTGCCTGGAGTGGGACTAGCTTTGACGAGCAGTACTTC.

Regarding this clone: Other DNA sequences within the sample encode an identical CDR3. The rearrangement links TRBV19 to TRBJ2-7, with 7 bases lining up with TRBD2. The V and J ends lost 3 bases and 6 bases, in that order; junction bases with no gene match: 11. Germline assignment: CDR1 LNHDA and CDR2 SQIVND (reference sequence). This CDR3 has 15 residues. The CDR3 coding sequence is TGTGCCAGTAGTATTGGGGCGGGAGAAATATTCGAGCAGTACTTC. Its translation: CASSIGAGEIFEQYF.

On this clone itself: The junction differs from germline at one of its ends, possibly a read error. In DNA, the CDR3 is TGTGCCAGCAGCTTTACAGGAGTCTCTGGGGCCAACGGCCTGACTTTC. Amino acid sequence: CASSFTGVSGANGLTF. V is TRBV5-6 and J is TRBJ2-6, with a tentative D call TRBD1 (5 bases). In germline, CDR1 is SGHDT, CDR2 YYEEEE. The length of the CDR3 is 16 residues.

The chain couples TRBV10-1 to TRBJ2-2, with D unclear. Germline CDR1 WNHNN, CDR2 SYGVQD (reference sequence). CDR3 size: 13 residues. V was cut by 7 bases and J by 4 bases, with 10 bases left in between. The CDR3 spells CASTGQSTGELFF. Here the CDR3 DNA reads TGCGCCAGCACGGGTCAGAGCACCGGGGAGCTGTTTTTT.

The chain uses TRBV9 and TRBJ2-5, with TRBD2 identical over 12 bases. Germline V CDR1 and CDR2: SGDLS, YYNGEE. The CDR3 is made up of 15 amino acids. Germline trimming cut 0 bases from V and 5 bases from J; bases unmatched to any gene: 2. The DNA for the CDR3 is TGTGCCAGCAGCGTAGCTAGCGGGAGGGGGGAGACCCAGTACTTC. The encoded protein is CASSVASGRGETQYF.

CDR3 region: CASSLAWGGEQYF. In DNA, the CDR3 is TGCGCCAGCAGCTTGGCCTGGGGAGGCGAGCAGTACTTC. The chain uses TRBV5-1 and TRBJ2-7, with D tentatively TRBD2 (6 bases). The V and J ends lost 0 bases and 6 bases respectively, with 10 bases between them. Germline V CDR1 and CDR2: SGHRS, YFSETQ. The CDR3 is made up of 13 amino acids.

J is TRBJ1-5 and V is TRBV5-5, with a possible D match to TRBD1 (5 bases). Trimming cost V 0 bases and J 3 bases, with 19 bases left between them. Germline CDR1 is SGHKS and CDR2 is YYEKEE (reference sequence). The CDR3 loop spans 18 amino acids. The CDR3 spells CASSLALGLPPSNQPQHF. The CDR3 region has the DNA TGTGCCAGCAGCTTGGCCCTGGGACTCCCTCCCTCCAATCAGCCCCAGCATTTT.

This chain joins TRBV19 and TRBJ2-1; D may be TRBD1 (5 bases). The CDR3 spans 13 residues. V was shortened by 2 bases and J by 10 bases, with 12 bases between the two germline ends. Germline CDR1 is LNHDA and CDR2 is SQIVND (reference sequence). The chain's CDR3 is CASSIREGQEQFF. Here the CDR3 DNA reads TGTGCCAGTAGTATAAGGGAAGGACAAGAGCAGTTCTTC.

This clone showed up just a few times. A read error may account for a junction end that differs from germline. The chain is built from TRBV2 and TRBJ2-4; D perhaps matches TRBD1 (6 bases). This CDR3 has 15 amino acids. Germline-derived CDR1 and CDR2 are SNHLY and FYNNEI. The CDR3 coding sequence is TGTGCCAGCAGTGGAGGCCAGGACAGCAAAAACAGTCAGTACTTC. This translates into CASSGGQDSKNSQYF. The full variable domain, completed using reference TRBV2 and TRBJ2-4, is EPEVTQTPSHQVTQMGQEVILRCVPISNHLYFYWYRQILGQKVEFLVSFYNNEISEKSEIFDDQFSVERPDGSNFTLKIRSTKLEDSAMYFCASSGGQDSKNSQYFGAGTRLSVL.